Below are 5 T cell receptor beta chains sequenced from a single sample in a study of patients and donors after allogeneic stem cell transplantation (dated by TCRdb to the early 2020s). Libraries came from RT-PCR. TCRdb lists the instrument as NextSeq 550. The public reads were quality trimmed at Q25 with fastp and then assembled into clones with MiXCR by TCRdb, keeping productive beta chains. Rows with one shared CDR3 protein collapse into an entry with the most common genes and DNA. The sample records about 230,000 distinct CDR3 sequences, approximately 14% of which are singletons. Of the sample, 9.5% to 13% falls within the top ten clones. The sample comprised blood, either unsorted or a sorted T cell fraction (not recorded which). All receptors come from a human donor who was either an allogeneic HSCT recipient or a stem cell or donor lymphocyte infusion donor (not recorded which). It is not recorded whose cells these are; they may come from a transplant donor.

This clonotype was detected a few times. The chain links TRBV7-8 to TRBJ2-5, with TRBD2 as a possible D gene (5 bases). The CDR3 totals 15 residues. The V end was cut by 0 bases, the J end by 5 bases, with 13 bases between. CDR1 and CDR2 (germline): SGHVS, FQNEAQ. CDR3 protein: CASSLAGSPGETQYF. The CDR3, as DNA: TGTGCCAGCAGCTTAGCCGGGTCCCCGGGGGAGACCCAGTACTTC.

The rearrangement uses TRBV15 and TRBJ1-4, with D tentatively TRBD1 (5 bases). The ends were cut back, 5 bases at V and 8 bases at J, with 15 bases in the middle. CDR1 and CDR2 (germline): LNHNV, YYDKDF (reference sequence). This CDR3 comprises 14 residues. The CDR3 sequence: CATSANGGTEKLFF. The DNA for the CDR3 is TGTGCCACCAGCGCAAACGGGGGAACCGAAAAACTGTTTTTT.

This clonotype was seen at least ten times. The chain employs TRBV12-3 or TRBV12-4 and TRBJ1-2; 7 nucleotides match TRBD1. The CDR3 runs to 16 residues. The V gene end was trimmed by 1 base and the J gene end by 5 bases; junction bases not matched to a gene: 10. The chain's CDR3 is CASSLGNQGGRYGYTF. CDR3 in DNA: TGTGCCAGCAGTTTAGGCAACCAGGGGGGCCGGTATGGCTACACCTTC.

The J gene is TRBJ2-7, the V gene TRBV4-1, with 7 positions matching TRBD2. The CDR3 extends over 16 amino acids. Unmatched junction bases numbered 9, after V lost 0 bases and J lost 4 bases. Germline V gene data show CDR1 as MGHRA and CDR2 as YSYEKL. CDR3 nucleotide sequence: TGCGCCAGCAGCCAAGATAGGGCTAGCGGTGATTACGAGCAGTACTTC. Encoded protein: CASSQDRASGDYEQYF.

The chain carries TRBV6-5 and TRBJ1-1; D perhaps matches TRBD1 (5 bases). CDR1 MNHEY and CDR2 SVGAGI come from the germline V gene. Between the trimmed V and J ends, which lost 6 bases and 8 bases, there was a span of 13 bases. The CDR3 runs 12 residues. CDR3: CASSPGYREAFF. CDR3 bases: TGTGCCAGCAGCCCAGGGTATCGAGAAGCTTTCTTT.